This T cell receptor (beta chain) stems from a study of cytomegalovirus exposure and HLA in healthy donors. Study-level points and caveats: Later analysis suggested most CMV-associated TCR beta chains were HLA-restricted.

To note about this clone: As yet, its antigen is unknown.

Primers included in the PCR were 60 Vbeta and 13 Jbeta primers. Data came from immunoSEQ multiplex PCR; TCRdb stores just in-frame clones and leaves some out. The sample shows fewer than 200,000 clones, 70% to 85% of them seen only once. CDR1 and CDR2 (germline): SGDLS, YYNGEE. CDR3 length equals 14 residues. V trimming: 4 bases; J trimming: 3 bases; junction bases outside the gene matches: 6. The V call is TRBV9, the J call TRBJ2-7, with TRBD1 identical over 8 bases. This TCR came from a human donor in good health. Sequenced material: PBMCs. CDR3 amino acids: CASSPGQADYEQYF. CDR3 coding DNA: TGTGCCAGCAGCCCGGGACAGGCGGACTACGAGCAGTACTTC. Supplemented by reference TRBV9 and TRBJ2-7, the full variable domain reads DSGVTQTPKHLITATGQRVTLRCSPRSGDLSVYWYQQSLDQGLQFLIQYYNGEERAKGNILERFSAQQFPDLHSELNLSSLELGDSALYFCASSPGQADYEQYFGPGTRLTVT.